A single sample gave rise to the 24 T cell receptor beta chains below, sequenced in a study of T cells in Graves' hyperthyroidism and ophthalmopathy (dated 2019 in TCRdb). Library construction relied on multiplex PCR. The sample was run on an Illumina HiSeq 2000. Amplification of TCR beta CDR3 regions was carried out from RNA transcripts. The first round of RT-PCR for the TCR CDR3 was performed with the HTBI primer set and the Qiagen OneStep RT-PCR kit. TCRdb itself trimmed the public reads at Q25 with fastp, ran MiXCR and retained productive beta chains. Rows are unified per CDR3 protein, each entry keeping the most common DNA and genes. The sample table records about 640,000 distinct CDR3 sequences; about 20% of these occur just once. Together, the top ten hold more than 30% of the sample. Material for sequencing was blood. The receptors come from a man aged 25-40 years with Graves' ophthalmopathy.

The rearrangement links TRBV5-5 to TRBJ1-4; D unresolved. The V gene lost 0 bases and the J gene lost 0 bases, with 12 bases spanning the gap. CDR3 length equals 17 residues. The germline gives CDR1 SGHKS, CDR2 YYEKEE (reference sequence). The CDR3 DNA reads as TGTGCCAGCAGCTTGGACGGCCGACTTGCAACTAATGAAAAACTGTTTTTT. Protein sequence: CASSLDGRLATNEKLFF. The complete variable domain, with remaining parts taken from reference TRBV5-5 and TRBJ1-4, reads DAGVTQSPTHLIKTRGQQVTLRCSPISGHKSVSWYQQVLGQGPQFIFQYYEKEERGRGNFPDRFSARQFPNYSSELNVNALLLGDSALYLCASSLDGRLATNEKLFFGSGTQLSVL.

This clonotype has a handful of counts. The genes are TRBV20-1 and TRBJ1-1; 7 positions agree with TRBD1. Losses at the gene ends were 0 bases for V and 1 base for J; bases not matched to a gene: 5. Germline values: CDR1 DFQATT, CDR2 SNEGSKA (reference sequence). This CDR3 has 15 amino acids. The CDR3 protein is CSARDYYRGNTEAFF. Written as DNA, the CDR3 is TGCAGTGCTAGAGATTATTACAGGGGGAACACTGAAGCTTTCTTT.

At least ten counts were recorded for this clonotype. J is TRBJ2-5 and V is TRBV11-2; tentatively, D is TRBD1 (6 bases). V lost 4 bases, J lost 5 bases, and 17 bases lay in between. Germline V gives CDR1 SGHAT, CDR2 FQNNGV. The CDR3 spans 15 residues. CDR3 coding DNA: TGTGCCAGCAGCTCCCGGGGCAGGGGTGTTGAGACCCAGTACTTC. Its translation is CASSSRGRGVETQYF.

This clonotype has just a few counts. CDR3 nucleotides: TGTGCCAGCAGTTACTCCCAGGCTAGCTCCTACGAGCAGTACTTC. Its translation is CASSYSQASSYEQYF. The chain couples TRBV6-2 or TRBV6-3 to TRBJ2-7, with D hard to call. V lost 0 bases and J lost 0, with 9 bases in between. Germline values: CDR1 MNHEY, CDR2 SVGEGT. The CDR3 extends over 15 amino acids.

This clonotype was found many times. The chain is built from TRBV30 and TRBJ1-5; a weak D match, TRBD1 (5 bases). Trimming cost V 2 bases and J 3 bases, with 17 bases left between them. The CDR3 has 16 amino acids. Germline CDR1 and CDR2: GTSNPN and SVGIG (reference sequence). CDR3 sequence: CAWSPRGLVVNQPQHF. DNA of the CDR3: TGTGCCTGGAGTCCGCGGGGACTCGTAGTCAATCAGCCCCAGCATTTT.

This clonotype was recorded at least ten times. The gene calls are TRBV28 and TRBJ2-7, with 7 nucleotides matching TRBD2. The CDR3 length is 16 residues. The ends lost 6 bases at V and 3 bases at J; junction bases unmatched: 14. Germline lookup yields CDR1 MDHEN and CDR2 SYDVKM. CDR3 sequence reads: CASRGGRAGRFYEQYF. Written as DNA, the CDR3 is TGTGCCAGCAGAGGCGGGAGAGCCGGTCGCTTCTACGAGCAGTACTTC.

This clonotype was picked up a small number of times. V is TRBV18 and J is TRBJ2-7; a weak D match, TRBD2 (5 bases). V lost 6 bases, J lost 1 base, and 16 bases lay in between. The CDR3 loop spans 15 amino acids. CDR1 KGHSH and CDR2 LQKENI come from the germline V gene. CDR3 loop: CASSVRDRGSYEQYF. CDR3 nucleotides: TGTGCCAGCTCCGTCCGGGATCGAGGTTCCTACGAGCAGTACTTC.

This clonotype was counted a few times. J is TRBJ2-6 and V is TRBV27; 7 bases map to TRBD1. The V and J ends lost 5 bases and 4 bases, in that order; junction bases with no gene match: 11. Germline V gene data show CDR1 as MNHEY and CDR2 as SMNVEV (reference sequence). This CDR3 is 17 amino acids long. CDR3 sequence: CASSLTRQGAGANVLTF. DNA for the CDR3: TGTGCCAGCAGTCTTACAAGACAGGGTGCGGGGGCCAACGTCCTGACTTTC.

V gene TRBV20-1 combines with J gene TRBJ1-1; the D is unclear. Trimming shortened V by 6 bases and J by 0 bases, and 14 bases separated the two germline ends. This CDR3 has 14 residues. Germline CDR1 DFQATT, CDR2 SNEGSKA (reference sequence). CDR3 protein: CSAPAGSMNTEAFF. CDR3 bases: TGCAGTGCCCCGGCGGGATCCATGAACACTGAAGCTTTCTTT.

CDR3 sequence: CASSADRLWGETQYF. The CDR3 bases are TGTGCCAGCAGTGCGGACAGGCTCTGGGGGGAGACCCAGTACTTC. This sequence joins TRBV6-1 and TRBJ2-5; 7 positions match TRBD1. The length of the CDR3 is 15 residues. In germline, CDR1 is MNHNS, CDR2 SASEGT. Trimming took 4 bases from V and 5 from J; bases not matched to a gene: 10.

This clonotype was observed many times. Written as DNA, the CDR3 is TGTGCCAGCAGAGGAACCACAGGTTCTGGAGCTTTCTTT. Protein: CASRGTTGSGAFF. This chain joins TRBV2 and TRBJ1-1; D is possibly TRBD1 (5 bases). Between the trimmed V and J ends, which lost 6 bases and 10 bases, there was a span of 18 bases. CDR1 and CDR2 from the germline V gene are SNHLY and FYNNEI. This CDR3 is built from 13 residues. The whole variable domain, filled in from reference TRBV2 and TRBJ1-1, reads EPEVTQTPSHQVTQMGQEVILRCVPISNHLYFYWYRQILGQKVEFLVSFYNNEISEKSEIFDDQFSVERPDGSNFTLKIRSTKLEDSAMYFCASRGTTGSGAFFGQGTRLTVV.

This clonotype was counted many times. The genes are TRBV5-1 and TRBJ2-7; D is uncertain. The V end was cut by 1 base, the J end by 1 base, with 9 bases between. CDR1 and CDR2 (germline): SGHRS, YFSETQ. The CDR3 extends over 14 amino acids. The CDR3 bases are TGCGCCAGCAGCTTGCGGCAGAAATCCTACGAGCAGTACTTC. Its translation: CASSLRQKSYEQYF.

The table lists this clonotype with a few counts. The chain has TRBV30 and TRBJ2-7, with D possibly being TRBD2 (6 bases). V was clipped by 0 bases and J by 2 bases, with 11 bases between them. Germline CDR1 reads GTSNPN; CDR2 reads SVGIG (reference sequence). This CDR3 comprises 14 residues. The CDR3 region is CAWSVGGMTYEQYF. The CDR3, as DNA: TGTGCCTGGAGTGTTGGGGGGATGACCTACGAGCAGTACTTC.

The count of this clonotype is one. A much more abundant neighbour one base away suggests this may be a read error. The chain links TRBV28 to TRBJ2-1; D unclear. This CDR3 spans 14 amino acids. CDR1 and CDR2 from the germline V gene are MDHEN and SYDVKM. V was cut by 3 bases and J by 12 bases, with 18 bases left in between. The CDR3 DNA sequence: TGTGCCAGCAGTTTCGGAAGGGCCCTCGATAGGCAGTTCTTC. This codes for CASSFGRALDRQFF.

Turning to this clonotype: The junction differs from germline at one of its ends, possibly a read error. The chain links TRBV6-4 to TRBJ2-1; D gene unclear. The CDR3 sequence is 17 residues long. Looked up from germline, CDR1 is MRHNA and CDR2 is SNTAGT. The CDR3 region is CASSYSYDLVGRNEQFF. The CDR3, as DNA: TGTGCCAGCAGTTACTCCTACGACTTAGTGGGAAGGAATGAGCAGTTCTTC.

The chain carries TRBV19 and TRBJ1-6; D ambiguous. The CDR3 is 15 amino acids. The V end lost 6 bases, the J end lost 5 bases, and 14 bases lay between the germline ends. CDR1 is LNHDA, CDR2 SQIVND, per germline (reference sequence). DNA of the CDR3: TGTGCCAGTAGCGTCGAGGTGACGGATAATTCACCCCTCCACTTT. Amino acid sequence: CASSVEVTDNSPLHF.

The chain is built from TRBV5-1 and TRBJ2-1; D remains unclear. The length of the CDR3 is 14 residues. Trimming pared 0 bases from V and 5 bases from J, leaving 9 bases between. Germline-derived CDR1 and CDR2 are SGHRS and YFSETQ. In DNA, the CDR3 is TGCGCCAGCAGCTTGGCCCCCGCCGACAATGAGCAGTTCTTC. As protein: CASSLAPADNEQFF.

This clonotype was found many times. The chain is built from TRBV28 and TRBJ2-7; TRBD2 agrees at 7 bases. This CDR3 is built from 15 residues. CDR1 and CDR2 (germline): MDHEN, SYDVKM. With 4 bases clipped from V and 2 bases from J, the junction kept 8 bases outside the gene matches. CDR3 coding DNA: TGTGCCAGCAGTTCGCCTCGGACTAGACCCTACGAGCAGTACTTC. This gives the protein CASSSPRTRPYEQYF.

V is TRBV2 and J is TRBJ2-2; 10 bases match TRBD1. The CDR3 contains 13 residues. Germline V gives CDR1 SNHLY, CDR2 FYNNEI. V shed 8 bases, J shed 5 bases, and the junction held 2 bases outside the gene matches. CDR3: CASGQGETGELFF. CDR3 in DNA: TGTGCCAGCGGACAGGGGGAAACCGGGGAGCTGTTTTTT.

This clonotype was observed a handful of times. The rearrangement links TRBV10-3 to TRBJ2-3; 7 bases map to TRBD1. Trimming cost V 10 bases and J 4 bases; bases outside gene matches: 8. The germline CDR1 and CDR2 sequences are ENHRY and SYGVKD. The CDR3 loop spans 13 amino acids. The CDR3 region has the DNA TGTGCCACCACAACAGGGGACCCAGATACGCAGTATTTT. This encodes CATTTGDPDTQYF.

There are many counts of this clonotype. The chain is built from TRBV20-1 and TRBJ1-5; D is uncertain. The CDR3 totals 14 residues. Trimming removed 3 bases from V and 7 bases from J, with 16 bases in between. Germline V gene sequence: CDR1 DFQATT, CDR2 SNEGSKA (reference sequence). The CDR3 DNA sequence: TGCAGTGCTAGTTACGGATCTCGTGCCCAGCCCCAGCATTTT. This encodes CSASYGSRAQPQHF.

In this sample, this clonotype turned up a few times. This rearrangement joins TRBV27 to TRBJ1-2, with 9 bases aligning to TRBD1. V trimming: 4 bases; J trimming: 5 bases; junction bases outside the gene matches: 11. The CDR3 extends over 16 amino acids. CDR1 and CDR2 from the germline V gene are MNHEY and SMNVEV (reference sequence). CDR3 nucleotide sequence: TGTGCCAGCAGTTACAGGACAGGGGATCCCCCTTATGGCTACACCTTC. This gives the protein CASSYRTGDPPYGYTF.

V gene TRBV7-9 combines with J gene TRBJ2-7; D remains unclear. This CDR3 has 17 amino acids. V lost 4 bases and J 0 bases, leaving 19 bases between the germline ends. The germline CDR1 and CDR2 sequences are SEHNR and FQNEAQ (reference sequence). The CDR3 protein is CASSSIAGRPSSYEQYF. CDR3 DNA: TGTGCCAGCAGCTCGATAGCTGGACGGCCAAGCTCCTACGAGCAGTACTTC.

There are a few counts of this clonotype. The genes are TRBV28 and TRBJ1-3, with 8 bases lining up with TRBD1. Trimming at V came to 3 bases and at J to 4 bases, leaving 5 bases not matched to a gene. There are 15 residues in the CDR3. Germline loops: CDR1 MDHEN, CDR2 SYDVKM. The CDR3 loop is CASSFQGAAGNTIYF. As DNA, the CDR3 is TGTGCCAGCAGTTTCCAGGGGGCGGCCGGAAACACCATATATTTT.